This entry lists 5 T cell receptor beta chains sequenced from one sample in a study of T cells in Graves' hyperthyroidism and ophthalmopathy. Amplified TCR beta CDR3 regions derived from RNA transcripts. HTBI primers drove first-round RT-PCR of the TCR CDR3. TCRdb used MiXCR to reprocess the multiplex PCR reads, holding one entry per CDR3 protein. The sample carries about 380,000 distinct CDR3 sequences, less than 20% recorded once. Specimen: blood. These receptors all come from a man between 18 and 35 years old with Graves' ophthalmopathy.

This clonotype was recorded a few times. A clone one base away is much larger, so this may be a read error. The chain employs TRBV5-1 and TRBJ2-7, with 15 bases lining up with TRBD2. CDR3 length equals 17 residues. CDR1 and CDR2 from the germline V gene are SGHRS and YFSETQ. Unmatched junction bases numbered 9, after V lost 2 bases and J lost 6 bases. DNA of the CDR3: TGCGCCAGCAGCTTCGGACTAGCGGGGGGGACGGATTTCGAGCAGTACTTC. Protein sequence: CASSFGLAGGTDFEQYF.

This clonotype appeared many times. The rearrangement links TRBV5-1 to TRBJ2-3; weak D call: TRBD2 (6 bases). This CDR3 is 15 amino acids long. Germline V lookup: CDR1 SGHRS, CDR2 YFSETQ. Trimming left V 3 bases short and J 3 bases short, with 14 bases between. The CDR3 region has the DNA TGCGCCAGCAGCTCCGGGGGTAGCGTTACAGATACGCAGTATTTT. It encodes CASSSGGSVTDTQYF.

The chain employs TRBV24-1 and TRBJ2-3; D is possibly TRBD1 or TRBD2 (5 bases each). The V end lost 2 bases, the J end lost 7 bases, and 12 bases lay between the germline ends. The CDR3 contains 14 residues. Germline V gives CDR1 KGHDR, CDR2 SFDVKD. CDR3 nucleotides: TGTGCCACCAGTGATTGGGACCGTTTATATACGCAGTATTTT. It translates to CATSDWDRLYTQYF.

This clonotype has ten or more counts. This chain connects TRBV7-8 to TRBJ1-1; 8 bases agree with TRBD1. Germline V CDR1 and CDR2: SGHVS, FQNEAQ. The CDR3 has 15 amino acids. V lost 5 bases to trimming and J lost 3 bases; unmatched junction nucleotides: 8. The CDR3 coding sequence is TGTGCCAGCAGCCAGGGGACAGGCCTATACACTGAAGCTTTCTTT. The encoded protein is CASSQGTGLYTEAFF. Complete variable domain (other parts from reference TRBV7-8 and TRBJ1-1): GAGVSQSPRYKVAKRGQDVALRCDPISGHVSLFWYQQALGQGPEFLTYFQNEAQLDKSGLPSDRFFAERPEGSVSTLKIQRTQQEDSAVYLCASSQGTGLYTEAFFGQGTRLTVV.

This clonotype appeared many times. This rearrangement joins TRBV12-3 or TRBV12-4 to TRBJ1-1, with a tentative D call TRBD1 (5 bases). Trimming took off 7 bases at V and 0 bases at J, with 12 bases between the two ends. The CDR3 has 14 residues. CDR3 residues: CASNPTALNTEAFF. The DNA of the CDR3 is TGTGCCAGCAACCCGACAGCCCTGAACACTGAAGCTTTCTTT.